This TCR beta chain emerged from a study of regulatory T cells in long-lasting Graves disease (dated by TCRdb to about 2021). In terms of the full investigation: Persistent Graves' disease meant more than 5 years of antithyroid drug treatment with TSH receptor autoantibodies that stayed positive. Peripheral blood TCR sequencing and RNA sequencing compared persistent Graves' disease patients with newly diagnosed Graves' disease patients. The study was conducted in China and was registered as a clinical trial. A total of around 33 samples were covered by TCR sequencing, comprising approximately 13 persistent and around 20 newly diagnosed Graves' disease patients. Persistent Graves' disease patients in the clinical cohort had taken antithyroid drugs for roughly 10 years on average.

Library creation used multiplex PCR. The listed sequencing device is Illumina HiSeq 4000. CDR3 regions were amplified by Arm-PCR with iRepertoire HTBI primers to construct TCR beta libraries. Before sequencing, the PCR products went through gel purification. The published analysis was carried out like this. Gene usage analysis of CDR3 amino acid clonotypes relied on the roughly 60 TRBV and 14 TRBJ segments identified across samples. COPE and FqMerger were used to merge filtered high-quality paired reads into contigs. Contigs were aligned with BLAST to IMGT TRBV, TRBD and TRBJ reference genes, and CDR3 was defined per IMGT. Any clonotype with a frequency above 0.1% was counted as a highly expanded clone. Shannon entropy was used to measure repertoire diversity, and the Gini coefficient was used to measure V-J evenness. A clonotype was considered public if more than one individual shared it. TCRdb itself trimmed the public reads at Q25 with fastp, ran MiXCR and retained productive beta chains. Identical CDR3 proteins give one entry, which carries the most common genes and DNA. The authors' filters were not applied to this entry. The sample yields around 450,000 distinct CDR3 sequences; about a fifth were counted once. In total, the top ten clones hold roughly 7% of the sample.

Concerning this clonotype itself: It has no known antigen specificity. The input lacks base qualities; no much larger clone sits a single base away.

The sample's time point label, in plain terms: persistent/refractory GD, antithyroid drugs over 5 years with positive TRAb. For both TCR sequencing and RNA sequencing, RNA was extracted from PBMCs using TRIzol. Graves' disease was diagnosed according to American Thyroid Association guidelines. Recruitment of patients was carried out at an endocrinology department in Xi'an, China. Each patient gave 7 to 9.5 milliliters of peripheral blood, collected in an EDTA anticoagulant tube. Ficoll Paque Plus density gradient separation was used to isolate PBMCs, and no further T cell sorting was done. RNA quality was checked with an Agilent 2100 Bioanalyzer and agarose gel, and concentration with a NanoDrop 2000. Points the paper makes about the study in general: A larger number of public clonotypes was shared among persistent patients (around 2,500) than among newly diagnosed patients (about 990). The authors noted that the small sample size was a limitation that may lower accuracy. Persistent disease showed preferential use of TRBV28, TRBJ1-2 and TRBJ2-5, whereas newly diagnosed disease favored TRBV20-1 and TRBJ2-1. Sequencing and analysis were limited to the TCR beta chain. Only peripheral blood was studied, because thyroid tissue, the primary lesion, was inaccessible. Compared with newly diagnosed patients, patients with persistent Graves' disease had lower TCR Shannon entropy and fewer highly expanded clones, which suggests clonal expansion.

The junction shows trimming of 6 bases on V and 10 bases on J, and the gene matches do not reach 6 bases of it. The germline V gene specifies SGHNT as CDR1 and YENEEA as CDR2. Spanning cysteine to phenylalanine, the CDR3 consists of 13 amino acids. The only DNA kept is the CDR3, 39 bases in frame from the first base. The receptor was derived from a female donor with Graves disease. The receptor chain draws on TRBV11-3 and TRBJ1-1, with TRBD1 matching 12 junction bases. The starting material was peripheral blood mononuclear cells (PBMCs), obtained when the disease was refractory, from a patient treated with antithyroid drugs. The CDR3 protein sequence reads: CASRGDRGLIAFF. In nucleotide form, the sequence is TGTGCCAGCAGGGGGGACAGGGGGCTTATAGCTTTCTTT.